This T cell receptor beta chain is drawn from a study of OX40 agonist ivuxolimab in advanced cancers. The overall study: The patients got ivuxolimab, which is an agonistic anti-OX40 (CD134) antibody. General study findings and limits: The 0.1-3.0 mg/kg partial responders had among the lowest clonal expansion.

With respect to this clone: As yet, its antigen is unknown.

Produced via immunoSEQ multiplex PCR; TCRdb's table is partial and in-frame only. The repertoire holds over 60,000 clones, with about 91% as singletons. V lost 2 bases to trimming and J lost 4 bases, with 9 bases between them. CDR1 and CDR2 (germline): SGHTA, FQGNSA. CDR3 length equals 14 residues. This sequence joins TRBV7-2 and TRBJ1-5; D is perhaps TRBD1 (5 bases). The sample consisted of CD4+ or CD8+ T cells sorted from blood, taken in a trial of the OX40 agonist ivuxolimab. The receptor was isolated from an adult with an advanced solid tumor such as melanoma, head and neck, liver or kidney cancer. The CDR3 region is CASSLRAGNQPQHF. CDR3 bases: TGTGCCAGCAGCTTAAGAGCAGGGAATCAGCCCCAGCATTTT.